This T cell receptor beta chain was sequenced for a study of shared clonotypes between healthy human individuals. About the study: Those who served as donors were a couple of women and a few men between the ages of 18 and 49. The study, taken as a whole, reports: The four-donor shared clonotypes exceeded non-shared clonotypes in generation probability, with non-shared ones scoring lower.

Germline assignment: CDR1 MDHEN and CDR2 SYDVKM. V was clipped by 6 bases and J by 7 bases; unmatched bases: 9. The CDR3 extends over 14 amino acids. This clone was recorded once. The antigen is unknown. The protocol was immunoSEQ multiplex PCR, while the TCRdb copy is restricted to in-frame clones and leaves out a portion. The data show roughly 2.6 million clones, approximately 90% seen once. This TCR was sampled from a man between 18 and 29 years old in good health. The sample taken for sequencing was naive CD4+ T cells sorted from blood. Subset reported: CD45RA+ positively selected. This chain uses TRBV28 with TRBJ1-5; 7 nucleotides agree with TRBD1. The DNA for the CDR3 is TGTGCCAGCAGAGCTCTGGCAGGGGGGCAGCCCCAGCATTTT. Translated, it gives CASRALAGGQPQHF.